The text below deals with one TCR beta chain. The data were taken from a study of blood T cell repertoires in COVID-19. Study in general: COVID-19 samples, acute and convalescent, were from the United States, Italy and Spain. In each case, the material was cDNA or gDNA derived from T cells, B-cell-depleted T cells, or PBMCs.

Using immunoSEQ multiplex PCR, the repertoire was profiled, and TCRdb retains in-frame clones only, with some absent. Altogether around 430,000 clones are present, approximately 87% being singletons, with the ten largest covering approximately 9.3%. Germline V gives CDR1 SEHNR, CDR2 FQNEAQ (reference sequence). The ends were cut back, 6 bases at V and 6 bases at J, with 14 bases in the middle. The CDR3 is 13 amino acids. Cohorts were determined from participant-reported clinical history. Sequencing used PBMCs or T cells enriched from blood (not recorded which). The V and J genes are TRBV7-9 and TRBJ1-1; possibly TRBD1 for D (5 bases). The sequence came from a woman between 50 and 59 years old who had recovered from COVID-19. CDR3 sequence (DNA): TGTGCCAGCAGTCGTGACAGCCGAGCTGAAGCTTTCTTT. This encodes CASSRDSRAEAFF.